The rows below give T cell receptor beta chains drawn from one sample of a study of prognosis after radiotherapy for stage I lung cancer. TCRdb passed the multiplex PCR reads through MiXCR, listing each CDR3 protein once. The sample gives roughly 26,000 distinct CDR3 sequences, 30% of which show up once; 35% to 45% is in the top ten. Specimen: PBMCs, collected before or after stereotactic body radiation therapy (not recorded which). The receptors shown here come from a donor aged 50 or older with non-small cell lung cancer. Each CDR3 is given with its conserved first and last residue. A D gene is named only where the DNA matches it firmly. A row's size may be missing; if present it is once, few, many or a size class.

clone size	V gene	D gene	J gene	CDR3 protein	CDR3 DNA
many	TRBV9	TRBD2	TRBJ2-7	CASSVGGGTYEQYF	TGTGCCAGCAGCGTAGGGGGGGGGACCTACGAGCAGTACTTC
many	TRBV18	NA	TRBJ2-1	CASSPTGRGYNEQFF	TGTGCCAGCTCACCGACAGGGAGGGGATACAATGAGCAGTTCTTC
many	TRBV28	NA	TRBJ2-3	CASSVITDTQYF	TGTGCCAGCAGTGTGATCACAGATACGCAGTATTTT
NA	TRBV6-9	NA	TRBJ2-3	CASSYKVLLTDTQYF	TGTGCCAGCAGTTATAAGGTCCTCCTCACAGATACGCAGTATTTT
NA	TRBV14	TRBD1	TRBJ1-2	CASSQTGPCCYTF	TGTGCCAGCAGCCAGACAGGGCCGTGTTGCTACACCTTC
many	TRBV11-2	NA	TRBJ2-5	CASSIDWSQETQYF	TGTGCCAGCAGCATAGACTGGAGCCAAGAGACCCAGTACTTC
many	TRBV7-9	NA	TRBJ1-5	CASCSDNQPQHF	TGTGCCAGTTGCAGTGACAATCAGCCCCAGCATTTT
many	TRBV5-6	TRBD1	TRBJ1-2	CASSLVGTGTDYGYTF	TGTGCCAGCAGCTTGGTCGGGACAGGGACGGACTATGGCTACACCTTC
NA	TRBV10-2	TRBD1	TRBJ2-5	CAIRAGTGNGETQYF	TGTGCCATCAGAGCCGGGACAGGGAATGGAGAGACCCAGTACTTC
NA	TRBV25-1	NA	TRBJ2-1	CAPLSHVPAHGKNEQFF	TGTGCCCCATTATCTCACGTCCCGGCACATGGTAAGAATGAGCAGTTCTTC
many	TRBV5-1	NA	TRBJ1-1	CASRIEVRVPEAFF	TGCGCCAGCAGAATTGAGGTGAGGGTCCCTGAAGCTTTCTTT
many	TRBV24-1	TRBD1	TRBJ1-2	CATSGPGGAYGYTF	TGTGCCACCAGTGGCCCAGGGGGCGCTTATGGCTACACCTTC
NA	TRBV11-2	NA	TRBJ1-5	CASSLDGGNQPQHF	TGTGCCAGCAGCTTAGATGGGGGCAATCAGCCCCAGCATTTT
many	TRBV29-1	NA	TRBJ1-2	CSAGFVVGAVSGYTF	TGCAGCGCCGGCTTCGTTGTGGGCGCAGTCTCTGGCTACACCTTC
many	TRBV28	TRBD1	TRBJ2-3	CASRATGGYGTDTQYF	TGTGCCAGCAGGGCGACAGGGGGGTACGGCACAGATACGCAGTATTTT
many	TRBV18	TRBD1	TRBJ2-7	CASSSGQGSEQYF	TGTGCCAGCTCATCGGGACAGGGAAGCGAGCAGTACTTC
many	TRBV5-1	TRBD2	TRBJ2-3	CASSLGAGVPWGTQYF	TGCGCCAGCAGCTTGGGGGCGGGAGTCCCCTGGGGTACGCAGTATTTT
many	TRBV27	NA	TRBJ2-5	CASSFGGRGETQYF	TGTGCCAGCAGTTTTGGGGGGCGGGGAGAGACCCAGTACTTC
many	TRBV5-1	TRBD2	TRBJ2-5	CASSLWSSGGNQETQYF	TGCGCCAGCAGCTTGTGGTCTAGCGGGGGTAACCAAGAGACCCAGTACTTC
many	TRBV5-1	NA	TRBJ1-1	CASSLAITTSTEAFF	TGCGCCAGCAGCTTGGCCATTACTACGAGCACTGAAGCTTTCTTT
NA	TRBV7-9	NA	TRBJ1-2	CASSVTNRDDYTF	TGTGCCAGCAGCGTCACCAACCGGGATGACTACACCTTC
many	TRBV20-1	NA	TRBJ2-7	CSASSPETYEQYF	TGCAGTGCTAGTAGTCCAGAAACCTACGAGCAGTACTTC
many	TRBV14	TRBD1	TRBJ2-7	CASSNVQGAMRYEQYF	TGTGCCAGCAGCAACGTACAGGGGGCAATGCGGTACGAGCAGTACTTC
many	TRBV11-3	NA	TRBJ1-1	CASSARGANTEAFF	TGTGCCAGCAGCGCAAGGGGGGCGAACACTGAAGCTTTCTTT
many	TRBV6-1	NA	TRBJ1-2	CASSRSGYTF	TGTGCCAGCAGTCGCAGCGGCTACACCTTC
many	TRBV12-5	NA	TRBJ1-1	CASALAGGEGAFF	TGTGCTAGTGCCCTTGCGGGGGGGGAGGGAGCTTTCTTT
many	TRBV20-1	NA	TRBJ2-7	CSAPPLTRTSSYEQYF	TGCAGTGCTCCCCCGTTAACAAGGACGAGCTCCTACGAGCAGTACTTC
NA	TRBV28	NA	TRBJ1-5	CASSFVRGTQQGRSQPQHF	TGTGCCAGCAGTTTTGTTCGGGGCACACAGCAGGGACGGAGTCAGCCCCAGCATTTT
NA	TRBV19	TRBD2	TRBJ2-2	CASRRDYLANTGELFF	TGTGCCAGTAGACGGGACTACCTAGCGAACACCGGGGAGCTGTTTTTT
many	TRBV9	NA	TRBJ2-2	CASSVQGGLHTGELFF	TGTGCCAGCAGCGTTCAGGGAGGTCTCCACACCGGGGAGCTGTTTTTT
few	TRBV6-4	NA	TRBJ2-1	CASSDSIAVSYNEQFF	TGTGCCAGCAGTGACTCGATAGCGGTCTCCTACAATGAGCAGTTCTTC
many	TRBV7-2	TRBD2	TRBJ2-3	CASSPWTSGSSTDTQYF	TGTGCCAGCAGCCCCTGGACTAGCGGGAGTAGCACAGATACGCAGTATTTT
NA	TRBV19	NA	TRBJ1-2	CASMDNPNYVYTF	TGTGCCAGTATGGACAACCCTAACTATGTCTACACCTTC
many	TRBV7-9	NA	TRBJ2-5	CASSAKLATQYF	TGTGCCAGCAGTGCTAAACTCGCTACCCAGTACTTC
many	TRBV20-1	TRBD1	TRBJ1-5	CSARDGGQGLEPQHF	TGCAGTGCTAGAGATGGAGGACAGGGTTTGGAGCCCCAGCATTTT
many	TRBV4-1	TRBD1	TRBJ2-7	CASSQDLGTGDEQYF	TGCGCCAGCAGCCAAGATTTGGGGACAGGGGACGAGCAGTACTTC
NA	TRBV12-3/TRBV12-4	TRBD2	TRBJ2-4	CASSESGSNIQYF	TGTGCCAGCAGTGAGAGCGGGAGTAACATTCAGTACTTC
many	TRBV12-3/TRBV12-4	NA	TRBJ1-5	CASSPRAGSNQPQHF	TGTGCCAGCAGTCCCAGGGCTGGTAGCAATCAGCCCCAGCATTTT
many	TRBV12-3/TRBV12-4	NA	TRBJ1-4	CANSFGREEEKLFF	TGTGCCAACAGTTTCGGCAGGGAGGAAGAAAAGCTGTTTTTT
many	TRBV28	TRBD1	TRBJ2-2	CASTRVVGQGASGELFF	TGTGCCAGCACCCGTGTTGTAGGACAGGGGGCGTCCGGGGAGCTGTTTTTT
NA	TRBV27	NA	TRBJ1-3	CASGDSPQLVGNTIYF	TGTGCCAGCGGAGACAGTCCTCAGCTCGTCGGGAACACCATATATTTT
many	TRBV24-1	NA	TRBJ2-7	CATSDSGLREQYF	TGTGCCACCAGTGATTCTGGACTGCGCGAGCAGTACTTC
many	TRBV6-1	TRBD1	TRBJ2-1	CASRGQGKNEQFF	TGTGCCAGCAGGGGACAGGGGAAGAATGAGCAGTTCTTC
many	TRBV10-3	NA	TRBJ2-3	CAISASGEDTQYF	TGTGCCATCAGTGCATCAGGGGAAGATACGCAGTATTTT
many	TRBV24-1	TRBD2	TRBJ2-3	CATSRGELSTDTQYF	TGTGCCACCAGTCGGGGGGAGCTAAGCACAGATACGCAGTATTTT
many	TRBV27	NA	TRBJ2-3	CASSRRSKVSTDTQYF	TGTGCCAGCAGTAGGAGGTCTAAGGTTAGCACAGATACGCAGTATTTT
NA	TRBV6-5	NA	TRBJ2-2	CASSYLDTGELFF	TGTGCCAGCAGTTACCTAGACACCGGGGAGCTGTTTTTT
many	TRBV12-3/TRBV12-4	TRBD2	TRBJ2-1	CASSFYSGRDNEQFF	TGTGCCAGCAGTTTTTACAGCGGGAGGGACAATGAGCAGTTCTTC
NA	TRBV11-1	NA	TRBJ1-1	CASSLGKTEAFF	TGTGCCAGCAGCTTGGGGAAGACTGAAGCTTTCTTT
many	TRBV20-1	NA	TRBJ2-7	CSARDYDGFSYEQYF	TGCAGTGCTAGAGATTATGACGGGTTCTCCTACGAGCAGTACTTC
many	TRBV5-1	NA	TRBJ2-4	CASSLGDHGLNIQYF	TGCGCCAGCAGCTTGGGAGATCACGGCCTAAACATTCAGTACTTC
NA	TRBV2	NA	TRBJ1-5	CTSSEKIPGVQPQHF	TGTACCAGCAGTGAAAAGATTCCGGGAGTTCAGCCCCAGCATTTT
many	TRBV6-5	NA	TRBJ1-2	CASSSPGRQNYGYTF	TGTGCCAGCAGTTCCCCGGGACGGCAAAACTATGGCTACACCTTC
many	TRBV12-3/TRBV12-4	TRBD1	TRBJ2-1	CASDSTGGYNEQFF	TGTGCCAGCGATTCGACAGGGGGCTACAATGAGCAGTTCTTC
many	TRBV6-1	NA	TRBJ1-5	CASSDTAGQSQPQHF	TGTGCCAGCAGTGATACGGCAGGGCAAAGTCAGCCCCAGCATTTT
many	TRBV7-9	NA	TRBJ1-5	CAVGGGGNQPQHF	TGTGCAGTTGGGGGAGGGGGGAATCAGCCCCAGCATTTT
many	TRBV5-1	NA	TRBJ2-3	CASSNTGSDTQYF	TGCGCCAGCAGCAATACAGGGTCAGATACGCAGTATTTT
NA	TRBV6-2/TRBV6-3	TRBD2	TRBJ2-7	CASSYSRAGGEQYF	TGTGCCAGCAGTTACTCGAGAGCGGGAGGGGAGCAGTACTTC
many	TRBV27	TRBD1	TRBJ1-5	CASRDRGLRNQPQHF	TGTGCCAGCAGAGACAGGGGGCTTCGGAATCAGCCCCAGCATTTT
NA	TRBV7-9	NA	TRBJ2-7	CASSVAGTAGEQYF	TGTGCCAGCAGCGTGGCCGGGACGGCAGGCGAGCAGTACTTC